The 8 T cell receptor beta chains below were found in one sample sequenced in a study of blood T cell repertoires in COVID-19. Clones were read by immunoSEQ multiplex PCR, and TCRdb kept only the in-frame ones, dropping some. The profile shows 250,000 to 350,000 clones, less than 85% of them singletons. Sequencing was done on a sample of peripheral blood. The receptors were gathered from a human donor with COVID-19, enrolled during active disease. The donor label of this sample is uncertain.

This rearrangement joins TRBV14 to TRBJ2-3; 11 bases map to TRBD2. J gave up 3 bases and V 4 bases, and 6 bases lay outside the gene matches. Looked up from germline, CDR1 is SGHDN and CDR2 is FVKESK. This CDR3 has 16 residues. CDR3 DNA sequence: TGTGCCAGCAGCCGCCAGACTAGCGGGAAGACAGATACGCAGTATTTT. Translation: CASSRQTSGKTDTQYF.

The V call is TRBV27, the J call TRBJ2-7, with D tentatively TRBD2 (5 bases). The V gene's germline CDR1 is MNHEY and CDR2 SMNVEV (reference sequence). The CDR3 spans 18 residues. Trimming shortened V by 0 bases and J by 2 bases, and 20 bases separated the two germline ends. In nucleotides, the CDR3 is TGTGCCAGCAGTTTATCGTGGGGTCTTGGCGGGCTTACCTACGAGCAGTACTTC. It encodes CASSLSWGLGGLTYEQYF.

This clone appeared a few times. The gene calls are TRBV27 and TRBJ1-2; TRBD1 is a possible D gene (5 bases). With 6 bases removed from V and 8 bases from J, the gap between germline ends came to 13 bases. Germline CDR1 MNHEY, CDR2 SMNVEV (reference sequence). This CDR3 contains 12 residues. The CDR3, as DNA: TGTGCCAGCAGCCATGCGGAGGGGGGCTACACCTTC. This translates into CASSHAEGGYTF.

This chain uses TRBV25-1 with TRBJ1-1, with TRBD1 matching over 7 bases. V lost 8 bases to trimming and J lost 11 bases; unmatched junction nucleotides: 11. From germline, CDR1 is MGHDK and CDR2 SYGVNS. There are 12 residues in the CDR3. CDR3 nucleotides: TGTGCCAGCGGCAGGACAGGTGGTCCTGCTTTCTTT. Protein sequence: CASGRTGGPAFF.

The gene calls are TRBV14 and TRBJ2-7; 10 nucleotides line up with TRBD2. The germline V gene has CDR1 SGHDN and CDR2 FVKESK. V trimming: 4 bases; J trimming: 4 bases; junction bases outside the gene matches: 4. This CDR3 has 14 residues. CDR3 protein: CASSLAGGGYEQYF. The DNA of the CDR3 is TGTGCCAGCAGCCTAGCGGGAGGAGGGTACGAGCAGTACTTC. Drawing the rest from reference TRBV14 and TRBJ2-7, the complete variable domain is EAGVTQFPSHSVIEKGQTVTLRCDPISGHDNLYWYRRVMGKEIKFLLHFVKESKQDESGMPNNRFLAERTGGTYSTLKVQPAELEDSGVYFCASSLAGGGYEQYFGPGTRLTVT.

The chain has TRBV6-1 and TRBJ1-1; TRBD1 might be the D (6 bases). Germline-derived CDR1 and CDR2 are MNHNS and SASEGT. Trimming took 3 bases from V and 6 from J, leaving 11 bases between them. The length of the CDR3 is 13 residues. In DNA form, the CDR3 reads TGTGCCAGCAGTGACACCAGGGGTTCTGAAGCTTTCTTT. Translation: CASSDTRGSEAFF.

The CDR3 DNA follows: TGTGCCAGTAGTGGGCCGAGTGGGGGGAGCACAGATACGCAGTATTTT. Protein product: CASSGPSGGSTDTQYF. The rearrangement joins TRBV19 to TRBJ2-3, with a possible D match to TRBD2 (6 bases). The CDR3 is made up of 16 amino acids. In germline, CDR1 is LNHDA, CDR2 SQIVND (reference sequence). V was pared by 5 bases and J by 0 bases, with 15 bases between.

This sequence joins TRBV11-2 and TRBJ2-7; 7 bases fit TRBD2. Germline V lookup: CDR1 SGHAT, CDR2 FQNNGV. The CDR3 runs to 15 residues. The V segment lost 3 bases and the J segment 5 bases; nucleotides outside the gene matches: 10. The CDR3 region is CASSLGSGISHEQYF. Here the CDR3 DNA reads TGTGCCAGCAGCTTGGGGAGCGGGATTAGCCACGAGCAGTACTTC.